This TCR beta chain was identified during a study of blood T cell repertoires in COVID-19. Study-level background: COVID-19 samples, acute and convalescent, were from the United States, Italy and Spain. From T cells, B-cell-depleted T cells, or PBMCs came the material, which was cDNA or gDNA.

Sequencing was performed with immunoSEQ multiplex PCR; in TCRdb, only in-frame clones are kept and a portion is missing. The repertoire has around 40,000 clones, approximately 87% of them found once; the top ten carry less than 5%. One Seattle source followed patients from active infection through their disease course. The CDR3 is made up of 14 amino acids. Germline V gene sequence: CDR1 ENHRY, CDR2 SYGVKD. The J segment lost 5 bases and the V segment lost 4 bases, leaving 2 bases of the junction unmatched. The sequenced sample consisted of peripheral blood. This TCR was recovered from a middle-aged man with COVID-19, enrolled during active disease. V usage is TRBV10-3 and J usage is TRBJ1-5, with 10 bases matching TRBD1. CDR3 sequence: CAISGTGGDQPQHF. The CDR3 bases are TGTGCCATCAGTGGGACAGGGGGTGATCAGCCCCAGCATTTT.